The rows below give T cell receptor beta chains drawn from one sample of a study of cytomegalovirus exposure and HLA in healthy donors. Profiling relied on immunoSEQ multiplex PCR, and the TCRdb table lists in-frame clones only, not all of them. This table holds 100,000 to 150,000 clones, around 90% found once. Specimen: PBMCs. The receptors were sampled from a woman in her late teens or twenties in good health and CMV-seronegative. The CDR3 runs from the conserved cysteine through the conserved F or W. A D gene is named only where the DNA matches it firmly. Clone size is not always given. Where it is, it says once, few, many or a class for expanded clones.

TGTGCCAGCAGCCAAATGACAGGACCCTATGGCTACACCTTC CASSQMTGPYGYTF 14 TRBJ1-2 . . TRBV9
TGCGCCAGCAGCCCCGGGACTAGCGGGATAAGCGGGGAGCTGTTTTTT CASSPGTSGISGELFF 16 TRBJ2-2 . TRBD2 TRBV5-1
TGTGCCAGCTCACCACAACCGGGACAGGGTCCCCTCGAGCAGTACTTC CASSPQPGQGPLEQYF 16 TRBJ2-7 . TRBD1 TRBV18
TGTGCCAGCAGCCCGCGGACAGGGCACACAGATACGCAGTATTTT CASSPRTGHTDTQYF 15 TRBJ2-3 . TRBD1 TRBV7-6
TGTGCCAGTAGTATTCGAGGTGGGTACGAGCAGTACTTC CASSIRGGYEQYF 13 TRBJ2-7 many . TRBV19
TGTGCCAGCAGCCACAGGACAGGGATATTCTACAATGAGCAGTTCTTC CASSHRTGIFYNEQFF 16 TRBJ2-1 once TRBD1 TRBV14
TGTGCCAGCAGTGGACAGGGGTTCGACACTGAAGCTTTCTTT CASSGQGFDTEAFF 14 TRBJ1-1 . TRBD1 TRBV28
TGTGCCAGCAGTTTTAGAGGGACTGAAGCTTTCTTT CASSFRGTEAFF 12 TRBJ1-1 . . TRBV11-1
TGCGCCAGCAGCCAAGAACCCCTACAGGGGGCGGCGCGGGAGCGCTCATACGAGCAGTACTTC CASSQEPLQGAARERSYEQYF 21 TRBJ2-7 . TRBD1 TRBV4-1
TGTGCCAGCAGTTTGGCGACAGTGAACACTGAAGCTTTCTTT CASSLATVNTEAFF 14 TRBJ1-1 few . TRBV28
TGTGCCACCAGCAGAGGTACAGATGAGCAGTTCTTC CATSRGTDEQFF 12 TRBJ2-1 once . TRBV15
TGTGCCAGCAGCAATGAGGCAGGGGAGGGTGAAAAACTGTTTTTT CASSNEAGEGEKLFF 15 TRBJ1-4 . . TRBV21-1
TGCGCCAGCAGCCCCGGTGGGGGACAGACAGGGTACCGTGAAGCTTTCTTT CASSPGGGQTGYREAFF 17 TRBJ1-1 . TRBD1 TRBV5-1
TGCGCCAGCAGCCATCCATTACTAGCGGGGCCCAGCACAGATACGCAGTATTTT CASSHPLLAGPSTDTQYF 18 TRBJ2-3 . TRBD2 TRBV4-1
TGTGCCAGCAGCCTAGACCCGACGGGAAACACTGAAGCTTTCTTT CASSLDPTGNTEAFF 15 TRBJ1-1 . . TRBV7-2
TGTGCCAGTAGTATAGCCGGGAGTAGCTACAATGAGCAGTTCTTC CASSIAGSSYNEQFF 15 TRBJ2-1 . . TRBV19
TGTGCCAGCAGCACAAAAAGACTAGCGGGAGGCACAGATACGCAGTATTTT CASSTKRLAGGTDTQYF 17 TRBJ2-3 . TRBD2 TRBV11-3
TGTGCCAGCAGTGATCCGAGAGGCTCCTACGAGCAGTACTTC CASSDPRGSYEQYF 14 TRBJ2-7 . . TRBV25-1
TGCGCCAGCAGCCCGGGACAGGGGGGACACAATGAGCAGTTCTTC CASSPGQGGHNEQFF 15 TRBJ2-1 . TRBD1 TRBV5-1
TGCAGCGTGATAGGGGGCTCAGGCAATCAGCCCCAGCATTTT CSVIGGSGNQPQHF 14 TRBJ1-5 . TRBD1 TRBV29-1
TGTGCCAGCAGTTATCGGACAGGGGTTGAAGCTTTCTTT CASSYRTGVEAFF 13 TRBJ1-1 . TRBD1 TRBV6-5
TGTGCCAGCGCCGGGGGGTGGGAGCAGTACTTC CASAGGWEQYF 11 TRBJ2-7 . TRBD2 TRBV10-3
TGTGCCAGCAGTTCACCGGGACAGGGTAAATTCTACGAGCAGTACTTC CASSSPGQGKFYEQYF 16 TRBJ2-7 once TRBD1 TRBV6-5
TGCGCCAGCAGCCAAGACCGCCTTACTAGCGGGAACAATGAGCAGTTCTTC CASSQDRLTSGNNEQFF 17 TRBJ2-1 . TRBD2 TRBV4-1
TGCGCCAGCAGCTCAATAGCGCGTCCCTACGAGCAGTACTTC CASSSIARPYEQYF 14 TRBJ2-7 . . TRBV5-1
TGCAGCGCCTGGGGAGGATTCACTGAAGCTTTCTTT CSAWGGFTEAFF 12 TRBJ1-1 . . TRBV29-1
TGTGCCACCAGCAGAGATCAAAGGGGCATTCAGTACTTC CATSRDQRGIQYF 13 TRBJ2-4 . . TRBV15
TGTGCCATCAGTGATGGAGGGAGGAACTATGGCTACACCTTC CAISDGGRNYGYTF 14 TRBJ1-2 . . TRBV10-3
TGCAGTGCGCCCCCTAGGGACAGGGATTTCTTC CSAPPRDRDFF 11 TRBJ2-7 once TRBD1 TRBV20-1
TGCGCCAGCAGCTCCAGGTACTGGGAGACCCAGTACTTC CASSSRYWETQYF 13 TRBJ2-5 . . TRBV5-1
TGTGCCAGCAGCTTTAGGACAGTTCGGGGAGAGACCCAGTACTTC CASSFRTVRGETQYF 15 TRBJ2-5 . . TRBV5-6
TGTGCCAGCAGCCCGGGAGATAACCTCCTCGGAGCTTTCTTT CASSPGDNLLGAFF 14 TRBJ1-1 . . TRBV14
TGTGCCAGCAGCGCAGGGGGCGCGGGGTATGGCTACACCTTC CASSAGGAGYGYTF 14 TRBJ1-2 . TRBD1 TRBV14
TGTGCCAGCAGAAATACCGGGACTCCATCCTACGAGCAGTACTTC CASRNTGTPSYEQYF 15 TRBJ2-7 . . TRBV25-1
TGTGCCAGCAGCTTGCTTCCGGGGAACTCTGGAAACACCATATATTTT CASSLLPGNSGNTIYF 16 TRBJ1-3 . . TRBV5-6
TGTGCTAGTGGTCCTTCCTACAATGAGCAGTTCTTC CASGPSYNEQFF 12 TRBJ2-1 . . TRBV12-5
TGTGCCAGCAGCTTAAGGGGCGGGGCCGACTACGAGCAGTACTTC CASSLRGGADYEQYF 15 TRBJ2-7 . . TRBV11-3
TGTGCCAGCAGTGAATATGAGCGGGAGGGGTATGAGCAGTTCTTC CASSEYEREGYEQFF 15 TRBJ2-1 once TRBD2 TRBV25-1
TGTGCCAGCAGTTTCCTTGGACAGTTCCGTTATGGCTACACCTTC CASSFLGQFRYGYTF 15 TRBJ1-2 once . TRBV28
TGTGCCAGCTCATCACAGGGGAACTATGGCTACACCTTC CASSSQGNYGYTF 13 TRBJ1-2 . TRBD1 TRBV18
TGTGCCAGCAGAACGGGACTAGGTTTCGCCGGGGAGCTGTTTTTT CASRTGLGFAGELFF 15 TRBJ2-2 . TRBD2 TRBV7-9
TGTGCCAGCAGTCCAGGGTCCCTCTCCTACAATGAGCAGTTCTTC CASSPGSLSYNEQFF 15 TRBJ2-1 once . TRBV6-5
TGCGCCAGCAGCGGGACTAGCGGGCCGTGGTACGAGCAGTACTTC CASSGTSGPWYEQYF 15 TRBJ2-7 . TRBD2 TRBV10-2
TGCGCCAGCAGCTCAACTCAACTAGCGGGAGGTCGAGGAGATACGCAGTATTTT CASSSTQLAGGRGDTQYF 18 TRBJ2-3 once TRBD2 TRBV5-1
TGTGCCACCGGGTCCGACAGGGGGCTGCTGGGCTATGGCTACACCTTC CATGSDRGLLGYGYTF 16 TRBJ1-2 . TRBD1 TRBV15
TGTGCCTGGAGTGCCGGGGCAGGGGAATTCTTC CAWSAGAGEFF 11 TRBJ2-1 . . TRBV30
TGTGCCTGGAGTGTAACAGGGCAAACCTACGAGCAGTACTTC CAWSVTGQTYEQYF 14 TRBJ2-7 . . TRBV30
TGTGCCAGCAGCTCGATGACTAGCGGGAGGGTAGAGACCCAGTACTTC CASSSMTSGRVETQYF 16 TRBJ2-5 . TRBD2 TRBV7-9
TGTGCCAGCAGCTTTGGACAGACCACAGATACGCAGTATTTT CASSFGQTTDTQYF 14 TRBJ2-3 . . TRBV11-2
TGTGCCAGCAGTTACTCGACAGCCCCGCTCGGGACCCAGTACTTC CASSYSTAPLGTQYF 15 TRBJ2-5 . . TRBV6-5
TGTGCCAGCAGACCCAGGGACAGCAAATCCTACGAGCAGTACTTC CASRPRDSKSYEQYF 15 TRBJ2-7 . TRBD1 TRBV28
TGTGCCAGCAGTCCAGACAGTCTTACCCCCGATGATGAGCAGTTCTTC CASSPDSLTPDDEQFF 16 TRBJ2-1 . . TRBV27
TGCGCCAGCAGCCCCAGGGGTGGCACTGAAGCTTTCTTT CASSPRGGTEAFF 13 TRBJ1-1 . . TRBV5-1
TGTGCCAGCAGCGCCGGGGCAGCGGGTAGCACAGATACGCAGTATTTT CASSAGAAGSTDTQYF 16 TRBJ2-3 . . TRBV7-9
TGCGCCAGCAGCTTGGGGGTCACTAGCGGGGAAGAAGAGACCCAGTACTTC CASSLGVTSGEEETQYF 17 TRBJ2-5 once TRBD2 TRBV5-1
TGTGCCAGTAGTATGCAGGGCGGAAACACTGAAGCTTTCTTT CASSMQGGNTEAFF 14 TRBJ1-1 . . TRBV19
TGTGCCAGCAGTTTTAATCGTCGGGTAGGTGGCACTGAAGCTTTCTTT CASSFNRRVGGTEAFF 16 TRBJ1-1 . . TRBV28
TGTGCCAGCAGCTTTGGGAGCGAGCAGTACTTC CASSFGSEQYF 11 TRBJ2-7 . . TRBV7-9
TGTGCCAGCAGTGAAAGGGGGACTAGCGGGGGGATCTACGAGCAGTACTTC CASSERGTSGGIYEQYF 17 TRBJ2-7 . TRBD2 TRBV6-1
TGTGCCAGCAGCCCCCAGACAGGGGTCGGCTATGGCTACACCTTC CASSPQTGVGYGYTF 15 TRBJ1-2 once TRBD1 TRBV14